This TCR beta chain came from a study of shared clonotypes between healthy human individuals. General study results and limits: Across subsets, estimated richness was generally greater for naive than for memory populations. Since donors were few, the genetic and exposure-history diversity represented was limited.

Each PCR replicate from the sorted subsets contained about 200 ng DNA, which is some 32,000 T cell genomes. TCRdb's table, derived via immunoSEQ multiplex PCR, lists solely in-frame clones and lacks some. The data show over 950,000 clones, 70% to 85% seen once. In regard to this clone: The target antigen is unknown.

CDR1 and CDR2 (germline): SGDLS, YYNGEE. The ends were cut back, 0 bases at V and 0 bases at J, with 12 bases in the middle. CDR3 length: 17 residues. This receptor was obtained from a man aged 18 to 30 in good health. Some clones in this sample may be carry-over from other donors' samples. Material: memory CD4+ T cells from PBMCs. This sample's subset: CD45RA-negative fraction. V usage is TRBV9 and J usage is TRBJ2-2; perhaps TRBD2 as D (6 bases). CDR3 sequence: CASSVEARLANTGELFF. DNA of the CDR3: TGTGCCAGCAGCGTAGAGGCCAGACTAGCGAACACCGGGGAGCTGTTTTTT.